This TCR beta chain comes out of a study of blood T cell repertoires in COVID-19. Whole-study context: From T cells, B-cell-depleted T cells, or PBMCs came the material, which was cDNA or gDNA.

Enrollment of patients from Seattle took place during active infection, with longitudinal follow-up. Assay used: immunoSEQ multiplex PCR; TCRdb lists only in-frame clones, some missing. In the table there are 200,000 to 300,000 clones, 80% to 95% of which are singletons. This clone has a single count. The CDR3 runs 17 residues. V lost 5 bases to trimming and J lost 6 bases; unmatched junction nucleotides: 18. Germline CDR1 SGHTA, CDR2 FQGNSA. The V call is TRBV7-2, the J call TRBJ2-7; 8 bases agree with TRBD2. The specimen was peripheral blood. The TCR sequence derives from a person in their late teens or twenties with COVID-19, enrolled during active disease. The CDR3 DNA reads as TGTGCCAGCAGCCCACAGCCCCTCGGGACTAGAGCCGCCGAGCAGTACTTC. Amino acid sequence: CASSPQPLGTRAAEQYF. Full variable domain (remainder filled in from reference TRBV7-2 and TRBJ2-7): GAGVSQSPSNKVTEKGKDVELRCDPISGHTALYWYRQSLGQGLEFLIYFQGNSAPDKSGLPSDRFSAERTGGSVSTLTIQRTQQEDSAVYLCASSPQPLGTRAAEQYFGPGTRLTVT.